This T cell receptor (beta chain) was found in a study of shared clonotypes between healthy human individuals. The study's findings and limits: A generally larger estimated richness was seen in naive subsets than in memory subsets.

As defined, naive CD8 cells were CD45RO-negative and positively selected for CCR7, with terminally differentiated effector memory CD45RA+ cells excluded. All donors were healthy HIV-negative adults lacking recent acute infections or vaccinations. Of note for this clone: Its target is unknown.

V dropped 7 bases and J dropped 8 bases, with 15 bases sitting between them. The CDR3 has 13 amino acids. Per germline, CDR1 SEHNR and CDR2 FQNEAQ (reference sequence). For each subset, genomic DNA was distributed in equal portions over several immunoSEQ plates. Each replicate PCR on the sorted subsets used roughly 210 ng DNA (approximately 27,000 T cell genomes). The repertoire was sequenced with immunoSEQ multiplex PCR; TCRdb's copy has only in-frame clones and lacks some. The data show about 2.2 million clones, with roughly 93% seen just once and more than 1.5% held by the top ten. The rearrangement joins TRBV7-9 to TRBJ2-1; D is possibly TRBD2 (5 bases). The sequenced material came from naive CD8+ T cells from PBMCs. The clonotype comes from a man aged 18 to 30 in good health. Some clones in this sample may be carry-over from other donors' samples. The CDR3 region is CASILSSIDEQFF. DNA of the CDR3: TGTGCCAGCATACTGTCTAGCATCGATGAGCAGTTCTTC.